Presented here are 7 T cell receptor beta chains from one specimen sequenced in a study of cytomegalovirus exposure and HLA in healthy donors. The PCR contained 60 Vbeta and 13 Jbeta primers. Some clones are missing from TCRdb's copy, which holds only in-frame ones; the method was immunoSEQ multiplex PCR. Here the sample spans about 150,000 clones, 80% to 90% being singletons. The sequenced sample consisted of PBMCs. These receptors came from a woman between 18 and 30 years old in good health and CMV-seronegative.

The genes are TRBV7-6 and TRBJ2-3; D possibly corresponds to TRBD1 (5 bases). Germline V gene sequence: CDR1 SGHVS, CDR2 FNYEAQ. The CDR3 has 13 residues. V was clipped by 4 bases and J by 4 bases, with 9 bases between them. The CDR3 coding sequence is TGTGCCAGCAGCTCCTCCAGGGCAGATACGCAGTATTTT. It specifies CASSSSRADTQYF.

The genes are TRBV5-1 and TRBJ2-5, with 7 bases lining up with TRBD1. This CDR3 spans 14 amino acids. CDR1 is SGHRS and CDR2 is YFSETQ in the germline V gene. V lost 2 bases, J lost 4 bases, and 5 bases stayed unmatched. The CDR3 sequence: CASSFPDRLETQYF. The DNA of the CDR3 is TGCGCCAGCAGCTTCCCGGACAGGTTAGAGACCCAGTACTTC.

The rearrangement links TRBV19 to TRBJ2-7; 8 bases are shared with TRBD2. The ends lost 4 bases at V and 5 bases at J; junction bases unmatched: 7. The V gene's germline CDR1 is LNHDA and CDR2 SQIVND (reference sequence). This CDR3 comprises 14 residues. CDR3 sequence (DNA): TGTGCCAGTAGTACCTACGGGGGGGCCGACGAGCAGTACTTC. Protein: CASSTYGGADEQYF.

The chain carries TRBV5-5 and TRBJ2-5; D is unclear. Judging by the DNA end, TRBJ2-7 fits better; the J call may be wrong. From germline, CDR1 is SGHKS and CDR2 YYEKEE (reference sequence). The length of the CDR3 is 13 residues. CDR3 DNA sequence: TGTGCCAGCAGCTGGGCGATGAGTTCCGAGCAGTACTTC. As protein: CASSWAMSSEQYF.

This chain uses TRBV29-1 with TRBJ2-5, with D perhaps TRBD2 (5 bases). CDR3 size: 13 residues. Deletions cut 7 bases from V and 2 bases from J, with 14 bases between. Per germline, CDR1 SQVTM and CDR2 ANQGSEA. The CDR3 DNA follows: TGCAGCGGGAACCGGGAACCGCAAGAGACCCAGTACTTC. Translation: CSGNREPQETQYF.

There are a few counts of this clone. The genes are TRBV6-4 and TRBJ2-2; 7 bases are a match to TRBD1. Germline loops: CDR1 MRHNA, CDR2 SNTAGT. This CDR3 comprises 15 residues. Trimming removed 3 bases from V and 1 base from J; junction bases left unmatched: 2. CDR3 in DNA: TGTGCCAGCAGTGAAGGGACAGAGAACACCGGGGAGCTGTTTTTT. As protein: CASSEGTENTGELFF.

The gene calls are TRBV7-2 and TRBJ2-7, with D possibly being TRBD1 (5 bases). V dropped 3 bases and J dropped 4 bases, with 13 bases sitting between them. The CDR3 totals 14 residues. Germline V gene lookup returns CDR1 SGHTA and CDR2 FQGNSA. The CDR3 region is CASSFGRQFYEQYF. The CDR3 nucleotides read TGTGCCAGCAGCTTTGGCAGACAGTTTTACGAGCAGTACTTC.